The present entry profiles one TCR beta chain with its context. Its target is unknown. The treatment denotes: approximately 9-day PBMC culture with coronavirus spike peptide pools or control peptides (ViraFEST assay). ViraFEST enlarged antigen-specific T cell populations with peptide pools and afterwards sequenced TCRs. The source of the sample is a study of vaccination and CD4 T cells after COVID-19. Study-level background: The convalescents were made up of six males and four females, two of whom were Hispanic. Collection of post-vaccine samples followed dose two by a median roughly 72 days, spanning a range of 14 to 241.

Sequencing of cultured CD4+ T cell DNA used the Oncomine TCR Beta short-read assay. One entry per CDR3 protein, called by TCRdb with MiXCR from the PCR reads. Of around 15,000 distinct CDR3 sequences listed, about half are singletons. Study conclusions and caveats: Vaccine-specific clones numbering 304 of 307 showed spike mono-reactivity in convalescent patients.

The CDR3 is 13 amino acids. The V and J ends lost 2 bases and 5 bases respectively, with 6 bases between them. CDR1 and CDR2 from the germline V gene are MNHEY and SMNVEV (reference sequence). The rearrangement links TRBV27 to TRBJ2-2, with unresolved D. Sequenced: CD4+ T cells from blood, cultured in vitro. This TCR derives from a human donor who had recovered from COVID-19. CDR3 nucleotides: TGTGCCAGCAGTTTAGTCCGAACCGGGGAGCTGTTTTTT. Translating gives CASSLVRTGELFF.